The present T cell receptor beta chain was sequenced within a study of T cell repertoires in cytomegalovirus infection. Study in general: Evidence of both CMV infection and a matching HLA type came from public TCR beta signatures. Overall study results and limits: HLA-C-restricted TCR beta clonotypes specific for CMV led the ex vivo response.

Looked up from germline, CDR1 is SGHAT and CDR2 is FQNNGV. V was shortened by 5 bases and J by 7 bases, with 21 bases between the two germline ends. The CDR3 runs to 16 residues. Each CDR3 protein gets one entry after TCRdb re-called the reads with MiXCR. The sample includes under 350,000 distinct CDR3 sequences, roughly 9.5% of them seen just once. The table lists this clonotype with a few counts. As yet, its antigen is unknown. The sample comprised PBMCs. This clonotype was obtained from a human donor in good health (CMV status not recorded). Some clones in this sample may be carry-over from other donors' samples. This sequence joins TRBV11-2 and TRBJ2-1; D possibly corresponds to TRBD2 (8 bases). Here the CDR3 reads CASSVTSGAGGNEQFF. The CDR3 DNA reads as TGTGCCAGCAGCGTTACTAGCGGCGCAGGGGGGAATGAGCAGTTCTTC.